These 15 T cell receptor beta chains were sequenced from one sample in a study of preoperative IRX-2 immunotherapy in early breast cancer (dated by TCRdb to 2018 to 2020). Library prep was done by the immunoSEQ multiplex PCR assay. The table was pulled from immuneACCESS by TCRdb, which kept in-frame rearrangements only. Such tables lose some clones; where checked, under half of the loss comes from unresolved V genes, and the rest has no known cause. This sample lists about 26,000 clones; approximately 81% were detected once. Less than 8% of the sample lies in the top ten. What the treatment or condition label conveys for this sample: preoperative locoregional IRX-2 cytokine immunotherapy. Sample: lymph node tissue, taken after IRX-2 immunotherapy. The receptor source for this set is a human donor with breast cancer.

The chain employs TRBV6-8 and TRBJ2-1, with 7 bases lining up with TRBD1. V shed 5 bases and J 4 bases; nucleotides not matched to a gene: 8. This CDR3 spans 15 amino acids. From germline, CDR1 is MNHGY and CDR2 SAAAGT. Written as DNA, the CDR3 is TGTGCCAGCAGTAAAAGACAGGGCGCGTACAATGAGCAGTTCTTC. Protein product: CASSKRQGAYNEQFF.

The DNA of the CDR3 is TGCGCCAGCAGCTTGGGGCGGGACACAGATACGCAGTATTTT. It specifies CASSLGRDTDTQYF. This chain connects TRBV5-1 to TRBJ2-3; D might be TRBD2 (6 bases). The germline CDR1 and CDR2 sequences are SGHRS and YFSETQ. The CDR3 is 14 residues long. V dropped 0 bases and J dropped 2 bases, with 7 bases sitting between them.

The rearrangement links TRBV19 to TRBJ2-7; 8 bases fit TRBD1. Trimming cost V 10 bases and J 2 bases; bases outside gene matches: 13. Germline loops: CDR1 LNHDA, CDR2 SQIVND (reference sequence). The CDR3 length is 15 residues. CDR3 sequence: CATSLGGTGAYEQYF. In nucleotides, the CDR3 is TGTGCCACTTCTCTAGGGGGGACAGGAGCCTACGAGCAGTACTTC. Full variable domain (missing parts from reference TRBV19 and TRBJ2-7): DGGITQSPKYLFRKEGQNVTLSCEQNLNHDAMYWYRQDPGQGLRLIYYSQIVNDFQKGDIAEGYSVSREKKESFPLTVTSAQKNPTAFYLCATSLGGTGAYEQYFGPGTRLTVT.

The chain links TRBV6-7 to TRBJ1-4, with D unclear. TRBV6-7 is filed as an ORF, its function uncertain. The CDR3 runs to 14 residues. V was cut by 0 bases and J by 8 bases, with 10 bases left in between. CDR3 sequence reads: CASSYSTAQEKLFF. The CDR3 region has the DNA TGTGCCAGCAGTTACTCGACTGCCCAAGAAAAACTGTTTTTT.

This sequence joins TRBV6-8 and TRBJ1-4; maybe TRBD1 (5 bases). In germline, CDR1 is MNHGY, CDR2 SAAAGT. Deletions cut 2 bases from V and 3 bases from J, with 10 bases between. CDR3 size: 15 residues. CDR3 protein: CASSYTGTANEKLFF. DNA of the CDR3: TGTGCCAGCAGTTACACCGGGACGGCTAATGAAAAACTGTTTTTT.

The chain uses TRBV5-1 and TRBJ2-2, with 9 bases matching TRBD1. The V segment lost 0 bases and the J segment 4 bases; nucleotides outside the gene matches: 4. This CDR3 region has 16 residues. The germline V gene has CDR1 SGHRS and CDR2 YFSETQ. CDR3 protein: CASSLGDRATTGELFF. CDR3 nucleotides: TGCGCCAGCAGCTTGGGGGACAGGGCAACCACCGGGGAGCTGTTTTTT.

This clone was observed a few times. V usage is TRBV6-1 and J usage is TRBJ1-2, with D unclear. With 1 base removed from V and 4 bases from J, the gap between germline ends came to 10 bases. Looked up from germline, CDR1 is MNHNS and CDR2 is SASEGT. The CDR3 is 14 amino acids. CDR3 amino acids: CASSEGPVGYGYTF. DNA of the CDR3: TGTGCCAGCAGTGAAGGGCCGGTAGGCTATGGCTACACCTTC.

CDR3 amino acids: CASTTSQGYEQYF. The CDR3 region has the DNA TGTGCCAGCACGACTAGCCAGGGCTACGAGCAGTACTTC. The chain employs TRBV6-8 and TRBJ2-7; 7 bases map to TRBD2. The J segment lost 3 bases and the V segment lost 7 bases, leaving 6 bases of the junction unmatched. This CDR3 comprises 13 residues. Germline lookup yields CDR1 MNHGY and CDR2 SAAAGT.

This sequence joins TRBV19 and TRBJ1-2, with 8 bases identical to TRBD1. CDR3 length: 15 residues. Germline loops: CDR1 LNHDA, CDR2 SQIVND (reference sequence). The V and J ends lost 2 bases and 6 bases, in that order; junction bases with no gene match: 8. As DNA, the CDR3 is TGTGCCAGTAGTATACCCCCGACAGGGGTCAATGGCTACACCTTC. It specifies CASSIPPTGVNGYTF.

This chain's CDR3 is CATQFSGAYYTF. The CDR3 coding sequence is TGTGCCACCCAATTCTCCGGGGCCTACTACACCTTC. The V and J genes are TRBV28 and TRBJ1-2; D possibly corresponds to TRBD1 (5 bases). The CDR3 loop spans 12 amino acids. Germline CDR1 MDHEN, CDR2 SYDVKM. V was clipped by 10 bases and J by 10 bases, with 19 bases between them.

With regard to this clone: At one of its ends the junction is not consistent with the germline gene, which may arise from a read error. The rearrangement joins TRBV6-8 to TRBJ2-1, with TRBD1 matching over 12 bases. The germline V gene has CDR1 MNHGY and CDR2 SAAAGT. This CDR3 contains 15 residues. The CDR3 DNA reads TGTGCCATCAGTGCGGGACAGGGGGCTATCAATGAGCAGTTCTTC. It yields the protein CAISAGQGAINEQFF.

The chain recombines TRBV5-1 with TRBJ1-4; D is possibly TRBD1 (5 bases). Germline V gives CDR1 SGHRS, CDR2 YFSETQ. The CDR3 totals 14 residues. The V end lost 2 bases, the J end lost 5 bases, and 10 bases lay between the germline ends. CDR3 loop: CASSFQGPNEKLFF. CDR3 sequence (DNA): TGCGCCAGCAGCTTTCAGGGTCCCAATGAAAAACTGTTTTTT.

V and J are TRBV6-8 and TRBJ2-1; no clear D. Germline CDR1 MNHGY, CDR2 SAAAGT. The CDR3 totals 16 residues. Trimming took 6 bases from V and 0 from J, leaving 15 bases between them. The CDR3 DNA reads TGTGCCAGCAGACCTCTGAACCCTAGCTCCTACAATGAGCAGTTCTTC. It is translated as CASRPLNPSSYNEQFF.

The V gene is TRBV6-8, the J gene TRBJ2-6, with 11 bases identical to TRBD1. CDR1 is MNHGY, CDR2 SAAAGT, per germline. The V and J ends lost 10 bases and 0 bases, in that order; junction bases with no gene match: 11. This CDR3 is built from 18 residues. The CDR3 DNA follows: TGTGCCACCAGGGCGACGGGACAGGGGGACTCTGGGGCCAACGTCCTGACTTTC. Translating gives CATRATGQGDSGANVLTF.

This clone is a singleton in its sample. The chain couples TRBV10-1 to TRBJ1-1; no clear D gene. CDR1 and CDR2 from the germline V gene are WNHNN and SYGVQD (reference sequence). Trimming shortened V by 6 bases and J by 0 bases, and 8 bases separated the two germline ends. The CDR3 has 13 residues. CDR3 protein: CASRDNMNTEAFF. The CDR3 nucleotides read TGCGCCAGCAGGGATAACATGAACACTGAAGCTTTCTTT.